This T cell receptor (beta chain) was retrieved from a study of T-cell memory formation after mild COVID-19. Study information: TCR clusters largely stayed donor specific. Findings and limits, study-wide: CD8+ contracting clones occupied EMRA, while CD4+ ones occupied mainly CM and EM. Some clones that responded turned up in pre-infection memory, which suggests that cross-reactive memory joined in.

On this clonotype itself: As yet, its antigen is unknown.

Constant-segment primers were used for 5'RACE, and the resulting TCR alpha and TCR beta cDNA libraries carried sample barcodes and UMIs. Via MiXCR, TCRdb re-called the 5' RACE reads, giving one row per CDR3 protein. The sample has 300,000 to 400,000 distinct CDR3 sequences, around 15% seen once. Sequencing was done on a sample of PBMCs or a T cell subset sorted from them (not recorded which). The clonotype comes from a man aged 18 to 29 who had mild COVID-19 (a few samples of this study predate the infection). Cell type and time point are not known.

Written as DNA, the CDR3 is TGTGCCAGCAGCCCACGCGCTAGCGGGGGGGCAAATGAGCAGTTCTTC. The encoded protein is CASSPRASGGANEQFF. The chain links TRBV7-2 to TRBJ2-1; 12 bases are a match to TRBD2. The CDR3 sequence is 16 residues long. Germline lookup yields CDR1 SGHTA and CDR2 FQGNSA. J gave up 7 bases and V 5 bases, and 9 bases lay outside the gene matches.